Reported below is one TCR beta chain. The data derive from a study of blood T cell repertoires in COVID-19. In the authors' workflow: Quantification of nucleated cells was approximated via reference gene primer amplification. TCRdb keeps only in-frame clones here, not all; method: immunoSEQ multiplex PCR. V and J calls and clone size are copied from that table; D and trimming were computed from the DNA. The sample includes 75,000 to 95,000 clones, about 88% seen only once; the top ten take 2.5% to 3.5%. Trimming removed 0 bases at V and 2 bases at J, with 7 bases between. Germline V lookup: CDR1 MGHRA, CDR2 YSYEKL. This CDR3 contains 14 residues.

The sequence came from a woman of 80 years or more with acute or convalescent COVID-19. The sequencing input was peripheral blood. V is TRBV4-1 and J is TRBJ2-5, with D possibly matching TRBD1 (6 bases). The CDR3: CASSQDTGQETQYF. Written as DNA, the CDR3 is TGCGCCAGCAGCCAAGATACAGGGCAAGAGACCCAGTACTTC.